This TCR beta chain stems from a study of response to subunit inactivated influenza vaccine. The study, taken as a whole, reports: Few new T cells, the authors suggested, are recruited by each seasonal influenza vaccination.

In the case of this clonotype: Antigen unknown.

Each CDR3 protein is one row after TCRdb ran MiXCR on the RT-PCR reads. The sample has about 580,000 distinct CDR3 sequences, 14% seen once; the top ten hold around 10%. The CDR3 is 19 amino acids. The clonotype originates from a man in his fifties or sixties who received an inactivated influenza vaccine. Specimen: PBMCs from blood, collected roughly 12 days after vaccination. The chain carries TRBV21-1 and TRBJ2-4; the D call of TRBD1 is as the table states it, not checked on the DNA. TRBV21-1 is annotated as a pseudogene. CDR3 region: CASTSRRGLPPSVKNIQYF. CDR3 nucleotide sequence: TGTGCCAGCACCTCACGGCGGGGTTTACCCCCCTCGGTCAAAAACATTCAGTACTTC.